This T cell receptor beta chain was identified in a study of shared clonotypes between healthy human individuals. Deletions cut 7 bases from V and 3 bases from J, with 16 bases between. CDR1 and CDR2 from the germline V gene are MNHNY and SVGAGI (reference sequence). This CDR3 is 14 amino acids long. Generated by immunoSEQ multiplex PCR, the TCRdb table keeps only in-frame clones and is missing some. The sample records 2 million to 2.5 million clones, around 95% being singletons. Sequencing used naive CD4+ T cells sorted from blood. Subset denoted: CD45RA+ positively selected. This clonotype was sampled from a young man in good health. The rearrangement links TRBV6-6 to TRBJ2-7, with TRBD2 as a possible D gene (7 bases). DNA of the CDR3: TGTGCCAGCATCTCTGGGGGGGCGCGCTACGAGCAGTACTTC. It is translated as CASISGGARYEQYF.